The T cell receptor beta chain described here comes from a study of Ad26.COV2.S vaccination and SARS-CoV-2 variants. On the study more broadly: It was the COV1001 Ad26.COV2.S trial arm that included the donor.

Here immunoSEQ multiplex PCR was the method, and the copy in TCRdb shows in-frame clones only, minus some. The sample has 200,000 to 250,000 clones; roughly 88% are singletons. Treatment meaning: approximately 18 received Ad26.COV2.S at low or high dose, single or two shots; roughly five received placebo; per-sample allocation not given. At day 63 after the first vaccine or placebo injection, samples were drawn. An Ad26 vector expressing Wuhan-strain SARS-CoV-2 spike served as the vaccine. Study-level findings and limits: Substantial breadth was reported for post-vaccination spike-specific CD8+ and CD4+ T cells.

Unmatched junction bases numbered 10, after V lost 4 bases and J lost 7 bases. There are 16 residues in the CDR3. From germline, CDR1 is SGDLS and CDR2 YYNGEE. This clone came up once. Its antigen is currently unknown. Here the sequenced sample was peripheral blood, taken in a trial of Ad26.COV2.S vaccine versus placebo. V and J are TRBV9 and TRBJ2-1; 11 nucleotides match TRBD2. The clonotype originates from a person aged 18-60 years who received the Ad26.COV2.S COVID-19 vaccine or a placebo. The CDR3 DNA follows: TGTGCCAGCAGCCCCCGGACTAGCGGGTCTGGAAATGAGCAGTTCTTC. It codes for CASSPRTSGSGNEQFF.